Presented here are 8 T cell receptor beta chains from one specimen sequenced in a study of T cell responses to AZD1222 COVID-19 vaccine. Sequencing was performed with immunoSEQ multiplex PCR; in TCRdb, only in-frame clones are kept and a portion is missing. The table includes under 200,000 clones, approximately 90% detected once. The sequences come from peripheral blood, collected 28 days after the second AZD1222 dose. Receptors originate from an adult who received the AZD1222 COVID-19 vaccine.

The CDR3 loop reads CAWTDSWGYTF. The CDR3 coding sequence is TGTGCCTGGACGGATTCCTGGGGCTACACCTTC. This chain links TRBV30 with TRBJ1-2; D call uncertain. This CDR3 region has 11 residues. Germline values: CDR1 GTSNPN, CDR2 SVGIG (reference sequence). Deletions cut 4 bases from V and 8 bases from J, with 11 bases between. Together with reference TRBV30 and TRBJ1-2, the CDR3 gives the full variable domain: SQTIHQWPATLVQPVGSPLSLECTVEGTSNPNLYWYRQAAGRGLQLLFYSVGIGQISSEVPQNLSASRPQDRQFILSSKKLLLSDSGFYLCAWTDSWGYTFGSGTRLTVV.

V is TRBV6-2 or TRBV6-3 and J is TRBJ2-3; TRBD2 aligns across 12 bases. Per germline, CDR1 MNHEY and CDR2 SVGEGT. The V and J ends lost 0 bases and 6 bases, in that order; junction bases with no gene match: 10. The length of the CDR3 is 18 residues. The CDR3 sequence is CASSYSPRRTSGMDTQYF. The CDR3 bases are TGTGCCAGCAGTTACTCCCCAAGGCGGACTAGCGGGATGGATACGCAGTATTTT.

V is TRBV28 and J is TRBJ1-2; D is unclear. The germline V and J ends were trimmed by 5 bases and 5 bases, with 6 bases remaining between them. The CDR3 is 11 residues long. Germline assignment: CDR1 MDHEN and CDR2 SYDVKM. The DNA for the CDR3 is TGTGCCAGCAGTCGAACTTATGGCTACACCTTC. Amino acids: CASSRTYGYTF.

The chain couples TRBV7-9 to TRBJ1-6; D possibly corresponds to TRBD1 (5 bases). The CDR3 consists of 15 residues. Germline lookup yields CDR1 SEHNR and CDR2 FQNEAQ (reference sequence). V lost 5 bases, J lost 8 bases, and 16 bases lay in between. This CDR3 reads CASSPKGRNDSPLHF. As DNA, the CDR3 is TGTGCCAGCAGCCCAAAGGGACGGAACGATTCACCCCTCCACTTT.

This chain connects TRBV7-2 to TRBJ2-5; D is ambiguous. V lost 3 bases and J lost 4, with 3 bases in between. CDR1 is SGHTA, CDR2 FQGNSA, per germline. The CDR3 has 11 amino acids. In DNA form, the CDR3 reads TGTGCCAGCAGCTTCTCAGAGACCCAGTACTTC. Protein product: CASSFSETQYF. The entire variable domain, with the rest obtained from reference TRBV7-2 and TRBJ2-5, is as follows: GAGVSQSPSNKVTEKGKDVELRCDPISGHTALYWYRQSLGQGLEFLIYFQGNSAPDKSGLPSDRFSAERTGGSVSTLTIQRTQQEDSAVYLCASSFSETQYFGPGTRLLVL.

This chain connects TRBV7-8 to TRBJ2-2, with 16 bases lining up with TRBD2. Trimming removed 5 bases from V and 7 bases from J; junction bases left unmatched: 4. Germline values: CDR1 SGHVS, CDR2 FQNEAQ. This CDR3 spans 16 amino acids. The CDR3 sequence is CASSPGLAGGGGELFF. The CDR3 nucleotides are TGTGCCAGCAGCCCGGGACTAGCGGGAGGGGGCGGGGAGCTGTTTTTT.

DNA of the CDR3: TGTGCCAGCAGTTTACCAGGGGGCGGGCAGCCCCAGCATTTT. Residues: CASSLPGGGQPQHF. The chain has TRBV28 and TRBJ1-5; 8 nucleotides match TRBD1. V gave up 2 bases and J gave up 7 bases; unmatched junction bases: 4. The CDR3 extends over 14 amino acids. Germline assignment: CDR1 MDHEN and CDR2 SYDVKM. The variable domain in full, completed from reference TRBV28 and TRBJ1-5, reads DVKVTQSSRYLVKRTGEKVFLECVQDMDHENMFWYRQDPGLGLRLIYFSYDVKMKEKGDIPEGYSVSREKKERFSLILESASTNQTSMYLCASSLPGGGQPQHFGDGTRLSIL.

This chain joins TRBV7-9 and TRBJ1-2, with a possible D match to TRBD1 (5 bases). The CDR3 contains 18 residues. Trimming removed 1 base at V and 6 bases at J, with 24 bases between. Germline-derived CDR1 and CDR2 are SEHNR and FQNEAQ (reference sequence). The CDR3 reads CASSLDGVREGGRDGYTF. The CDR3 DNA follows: TGTGCCAGCAGCTTAGACGGTGTCAGGGAGGGCGGGCGAGATGGCTACACCTTC.